Following are 12 T cell receptor beta chains from one sample sequenced in a study of Graves' ophthalmopathy and Graves' hyperthyroidism (dated by TCRdb to about 2018). TCRdb lists the instrument as Illumina HiSeq 2000. For repertoire sequencing, TCR beta CDR3 regions were amplified from RNA transcripts. The first round of RT-PCR was done with HTBI primers and the Qiagen OneStep RT-PCR kit, and was followed by a second round of multiplex PCR, then size selection and purification. Using fastp trimming at Q25 and MiXCR clonotype assembly, TCRdb reanalyzed the public sequencing data and kept in-frame beta chains. Each record represents a unique CDR3 protein, reported with the most common genes and DNA among its rows. The sample contains almost 750,000 distinct CDR3 sequences, 40% of them found a single time. Clones ranked in the top ten supply 44% of the sample. What was sequenced was peripheral blood. The receptors originated from an adult man with Graves' ophthalmopathy.

This clonotype was recorded at least ten times. The CDR3 sequence: CASSAFPGQLGSPLHF. The CDR3 DNA reads TGTGCCAGCAGCGCTTTTCCGGGACAACTGGGTTCACCCCTCCACTTT. The chain carries TRBV9 and TRBJ1-6; tentatively, D is TRBD1 (6 bases). The CDR3 is 16 amino acids. The germline V and J ends were trimmed by 3 bases and 9 bases, with 19 bases remaining between them. Germline loops: CDR1 SGDLS, CDR2 YYNGEE.

In the case of this clonotype: A read error may be the cause here, since a much bigger clone is one base away. This chain joins TRBV7-2 and TRBJ1-2; D unresolved. The CDR3 spans 12 residues. CDR1 and CDR2 from the germline V gene are SGHTA and FQGNSA. Trimming took off 0 bases at V and 5 bases at J, with 4 bases between the two ends. CDR3 residues: CASSLAAYGYTF. CDR3 DNA sequence: TGTGCCAGCAGCTTAGCGGCGTATGGCTACACCTTC.

The rearrangement uses TRBV24-1 and TRBJ1-3, with no clear D. Germline lookup yields CDR1 KGHDR and CDR2 SFDVKD. With 4 bases removed from V and 7 bases from J, the gap between germline ends came to 7 bases. The length of the CDR3 is 12 residues. CDR3 protein: CATSDRLNTIYF. The CDR3 DNA reads TGTGCCACCAGTGACCGACTCAACACCATATATTTT.

In its sample, this clonotype was seen many times. CDR3 protein: CASRPSGGALYEQYF. For the CDR3, the DNA is TGCGCCAGCAGACCTAGCGGGGGGGCCTTGTACGAGCAGTACTTC. The chain couples TRBV10-2 to TRBJ2-7; 12 bases map to TRBD2. Germline V gene lookup returns CDR1 WSHSY and CDR2 SAAADI. The CDR3 sequence is 15 residues long. Trimming cost V 6 bases and J 4 bases; bases outside gene matches: 7.

This clonotype was detected only a few times. The chain has TRBV19 and TRBJ1-2, with D uncertain. V lost 5 bases and J lost 0, with 10 bases in between. The germline CDR1 and CDR2 sequences are LNHDA and SQIVND (reference sequence). This CDR3 has 14 residues. CDR3 DNA sequence: TGTGCCAGTAGTCCCCGGCCGTCTAACTATGGCTACACCTTC. Protein: CASSPRPSNYGYTF.

This clonotype was detected ten times or more. The V gene is TRBV5-1, the J gene TRBJ1-6; weak D call: TRBD1 (6 bases). Germline assignment: CDR1 SGHRS and CDR2 YFSETQ. The CDR3 runs 14 residues. The germline V and J ends were trimmed by 2 bases and 8 bases, with 11 bases remaining between them. CDR3 coding DNA: TGCGCCAGCAGCTTAGGACAGATTTATTCACCCCTCCACTTT. Its translation: CASSLGQIYSPLHF.

V usage is TRBV19 and J usage is TRBJ2-7; 12 bases are a match to TRBD2. Germline-derived CDR1 and CDR2 are LNHDA and SQIVND (reference sequence). The trim removed 0 bases at V and 1 base at J, leaving 1 base unmatched. The CDR3 runs 16 residues. The chain's CDR3 is CASSIEGLAGSYEQYF. In nucleotides, the CDR3 is TGTGCCAGTAGTATAGAAGGACTAGCGGGATCCTACGAGCAGTACTTC. Together with reference TRBV19 and TRBJ2-7, the CDR3 gives the full variable domain: DGGITQSPKYLFRKEGQNVTLSCEQNLNHDAMYWYRQDPGQGLRLIYYSQIVNDFQKGDIAEGYSVSREKKESFPLTVTSAQKNPTAFYLCASSIEGLAGSYEQYFGPGTRLTVT.

Worth noting for this clonotype: One base away lies a much larger clone, so this may be a sequencing read error. The chain is built from TRBV20-1 and TRBJ2-5, with D possibly being TRBD2 (5 bases). The germline V gene has CDR1 DFQATT and CDR2 SNEGSKA (reference sequence). Trimming shortened V by 7 bases and J by 2 bases, and 14 bases separated the two germline ends. The CDR3 has 13 amino acids. Here the CDR3 reads CSVRAWTQETQYF. CDR3 nucleotides: TGCAGTGTTAGGGCTTGGACTCAAGAGACCCAGTACTTC.

This clonotype was seen many times. The DNA of the CDR3 is TGCAGTGCTGTTGGGACAGGACCGGCCGGCTCCTACGAGCAGTACTTC. The encoded protein is CSAVGTGPAGSYEQYF. This chain joins TRBV20-1 and TRBJ2-7; 8 bases match TRBD1. V lost 5 bases to trimming and J lost 0 bases; unmatched junction nucleotides: 12. Germline values: CDR1 DFQATT, CDR2 SNEGSKA (reference sequence). The CDR3 contains 16 residues.

The J gene is TRBJ2-2, the V gene TRBV25-1; weak D call: TRBD2 (5 bases). The germline V and J ends were trimmed by 5 bases and 3 bases, with 16 bases remaining between them. The germline V gene encodes CDR1 MGHDK and CDR2 SYGVNS. The CDR3 consists of 16 residues. CDR3 bases: TGTGCCAGCAGTTTATTTCCTGGACTCTACACCGGGGAGCTGTTTTTT. It yields the protein CASSLFPGLYTGELFF.

The chain recombines TRBV29-1 with TRBJ1-3, with TRBD1 as a possible D gene (5 bases). CDR3 length: 14 amino acids. The germline V gene encodes CDR1 SQVTM and CDR2 ANQGSEA. The V end lost 7 bases, the J end lost 8 bases, and 21 bases lay between the germline ends. The DNA for the CDR3 is TGCAGCGCCGGGACTAGCGAGGAAATAGACACCATATATTTT. This codes for CSAGTSEEIDTIYF.

The gene calls are TRBV5-4 and TRBJ2-2; D is ambiguous. V lost 1 base and J 7 bases, leaving 8 bases between the germline ends. Germline V gene data show CDR1 as SGHNT and CDR2 as YYREEE (reference sequence). The CDR3 has 13 amino acids. The chain's CDR3 is CASSLYRSGELFF. CDR3 nucleotides: TGTGCCAGCAGCTTGTATCGAAGCGGGGAGCTGTTTTTT.